These T cell receptor beta chains were read from a single sample in a study of blood T cell repertoires in COVID-19. This table comes from immunoSEQ multiplex PCR, and its TCRdb copy is limited to in-frame clones, with some not included. The sample comprises around 77,000 clones, about 81% of which are singletons, and approximately 19% rests with the top ten. Sequencing was carried out using peripheral blood. All receptors derive from a human donor in a cohort sampled during active COVID-19. Each CDR3 is given with its conserved first and last residue. The order of the fields is V gene, CDR3 protein.

>TRBV30
CACRGGATEKLFF
>TRBV6-5
CASSPVFSTNEKLFF
>TRBV20-1
CSAATGGAFF
>TRBV7-9
CASSLMRGSRYYEQYF
>TRBV5-1
CASRYGGRGTEAFF
>TRBV6-1
CASSEGQGYGYTF
>TRBV15
CATSGRGGTVAGYTF
>TRBV18
CASSPQQGMNTEAFF
>TRBV7-9
CASSPGAGGPTDTQYF
>TRBV7-2
CASSWRTGTNQPQHF
>TRBV5-6
CASSLGGGQGDTQYF
>TRBV23-1
CASSQGYGNSPLHF
>TRBV19
CASSIGGGAYEQYF
>TRBV5-1
CASSPRTGNTEAFF
>TRBV19
CASSMPSLETQYF
>TRBV2
CASRANNYGYTF
>TRBV7-9
CASNWDIYYTEAFF
>TRBV1
CTSSRRHRDRGFFAEAFF
>TRBV4-3
CASSLLAGSSYEQYF
>TRBV7-9
CASSNTGSYEQYF
>TRBV5-1
CASSLVTAYGYTF
>TRBV19
CASSIEGLQGIKSEQYF
>TRBV29-1
CSVGIPAQLSRGRTDTQYF
>TRBV18
CASSPPGDNYNSPLHF
>TRBV30
CACTRGGHEQYF
>TRBV19
CASRTGRRGEQFF
>TRBV27
CASSFGRGDIQYF
>TRBV18
CASSPQRDTGELFF
>TRBV7-2
CASSLVIRLAEFTDTQYF
>TRBV5-1
CASSLGASGDTGELFF
>TRBV3-1/TRBV3-2
CASSHTGGGAGAGELFF
>TRBV6-4
CASSRLAGIGEQFF
>TRBV12-3/TRBV12-4
CASSTSNYGYTF
>TRBV11-2
CASSSSQGHEQFF
>TRBV29-1
CSVDMTSGGYEQYF
>TRBV9
CASSSGGLAGIFTGELFF
>TRBV5-8
CASSPGGAGSYEQYF
>TRBV6-8
CASILPGVRNTEAFF
>TRBV11-2
CASTTTPSLNTEAFF
>TRBV16
CASRWDSYTEAFF
>TRBV5-1
CASSLAVSQGGETQYF
>TRBV6-5
CASNRQGNQNTEAFF
>TRBV10-2
CASSGDRLNSPLHF
>TRBV10-3
CAINSQRGTYEQYF
>TRBV30
CAWRGTGNSYEQYF
>TRBV7-9
CASDRFLAGGYEQYF
>TRBV5-6
CASSLPGQGLIVGEKLFF
>TRBV2
CATLLAGVNDEQFF
>TRBV12-5
CASGFGTTSVKQYF
>TRBV6-2/TRBV6-3
CASSYPRDTFYEQYF
>TRBV5-1
CASSLDGGFTYEQYF
>TRBV3-1/TRBV3-2
CASSGRVFSYGYTF
>TRBV27
CASSTLAGEGETQYF
>TRBV5-4
CASSPGGGQETQYF
>TRBV5-5
CASSLVEGSNQPQHF
>TRBV2
CASSYDRETQYF
>TRBV19
CASRREGLDYGYTF
>TRBV5-4
CASSYGLGASTDTQYF
>TRBV28
CASSLRTSGVYNEQFF
>TRBV6-6
CASSYPGYGYTF